This T cell receptor beta chain was sequenced during a study of blood T cell repertoires in COVID-19. As for the study in general: Spain, Italy and the United States supplied samples that represented acute and convalescent COVID-19.

This clone was detected ten times or more. Germline CDR1 is LGHDT and CDR2 is YNNKEL (reference sequence). This CDR3 has 17 amino acids. Trimming removed 0 bases from V and 4 bases from J; junction bases left unmatched: 9. Authors' analysis steps: From reference gene primer amplification, estimates of nucleated cell counts were derived. Profiled with immunoSEQ multiplex PCR; TCRdb holds only in-frame clones, not every one. The D gene and trimming were derived from the DNA, and the V and J assignments and clone size from that table. Of some 240,000 clones in the sample, approximately 78% are singletons; the top ten hold roughly 5.1%.

The material sequenced was peripheral blood. This TCR derives from a woman in her 70s with COVID-19, enrolled during active disease. The V gene is TRBV3-1 (or the pseudogene TRBV3-2), the J gene TRBJ2-3, with 8 bases fitting TRBD2. Here the CDR3 reads CASSQDPGRANPDTQYF. CDR3 DNA: TGTGCCAGCAGCCAAGATCCCGGGAGGGCCAATCCAGATACGCAGTATTTT.